This T cell receptor (beta chain) comes out of a study of blood T cells in healthy people across ages (dated by TCRdb to the mid-2010s). The study in broad terms: In model experiments, roughly one uniquely barcoded TCR beta cDNA molecule per two T cells was captured by template switching. To track age-related changes in TCR beta repertoire diversity, the study relied on deep sequencing normalized with unique cDNA molecular identifiers. Four age groups were formed from the donors: young (average approximately 15 years), middle-aged (less than 40), aged (about 68) and long-lived (less than 85). To avoid experimental bias, donors of different ages were distributed randomly across sequencing lanes. For two donors (one aged 18 to 30 and one aged 80 or older), the study analyzed two additional independent replicas of 1 million unique cDNA reads from the same blood draw.

According to the germline V gene (reference sequence), CDR1 reads SEHNR and CDR2 reads FQNEAQ. The CDR3 starts with the cysteine, ends with the phenylalanine, and has 17 residues. Solely the CDR3 DNA is kept, with 51 bases framed from the first base. Libraries were prepared through 5' RACE. The run used an Illumina HiSeq 2500. A second PCR of roughly 7 to 11 cycles was run with a J-beta primer mix and a sample-barcoded 5' primer. A template-switch 5' adaptor carrying 12 random nucleotides introduced a unique molecular identifier onto each TCR beta cDNA molecule. At least 2.5 million CDR3-containing paired-end reads were obtained from each sample. All of the RNA was converted into first-strand cDNA using the Mint cDNA synthesis kit, with a TRBC-specific oligonucleotide serving as the primer. Following uracil-DNA glycosylase treatment, all cDNA underwent a first 18-cycle PCR with the universal primers M1SS and BC2_uni_R. The authors' pipeline ran thus. Normalization of each sample was performed by random selection of 1 million high-quality reads, each carrying a distinct molecular identifier. Instead of being binned into consensus sequences, reads that shared molecular identifiers were thrown out. CDR3 identification, clonotype clustering and error correction used MiTCR with a Q25 quality threshold and the strictest error-elimination algorithm. A nonparametric unseen species model with Euler transformation was used to estimate a lower bound on total TCR beta diversity. The public sequencing data were trimmed at Q25 with fastp and processed into clonotypes with MiXCR by TCRdb, which kept only in-frame beta chains. CDR3 protein sequences are deduplicated, and each keeps its most common genes and DNA. The V and J calls were not made by the authors but by TCRdb's processing. The sample has about 580,000 distinct CDR3 sequences on record, about 45% of them singletons. The ten largest clonotypes hold approximately 23% of the sample.

Here is what the overall study found, with its caveats: The CMV infection status of donors was not known, potentially confounding age-related changes in expanded clonotypes. Observed TCR beta diversity correlated strongly with the percentage of naive T cells measured by flow cytometry. As age increased, observed TCR beta diversity per million T cells dropped in a roughly linear way, and a significant reduction was already evident by age about 40. Compared with the aged group, the long-lived group had more naive CD4+ T cells, fewer expanded clones and increased TCR diversity, suggesting age selection. Because profiling used bulk unsorted PBMCs, naive and antigen-experienced compartments could not be compared conclusively. Estimates of total diversity from one million sequenced T cells were regarded as lower bounds and underestimates.

On this clonotype: Its binding antigen is unknown. The junction and the germline gene differ at one end; a read error may be behind it.

The donors were roughly 40 Caucasian individuals from Russia, aged roughly 6 to 95 years, who were systemically healthy. Around 9.7 milliliters of peripheral blood were collected from each donor into EDTA-treated Vacutainer tubes. Ficoll-Paque density-gradient centrifugation was used to isolate PBMCs, with at least 6 million obtained per sample. Trizol reagent was used to extract total RNA from PBMCs, with at least 5 micrograms per sample. The percentages of naive CD45RAhigh/CD27high T cells were determined by flow cytometry on a PBMC aliquot from every donor. The clonotype comes from an elderly man in good health. The rearrangement joined TRBV7-9 to TRBJ1-6; TRBD1 is perhaps the D gene, given 5 matching bases. The specimen sequenced was blood. CDR3 protein: CAGSSTMGQAINSPLHF. In nucleotide form, the sequence is TGTGCCGGCAGCTCCACAATGGGGCAGGCGATTAATTCACCCCTCCACTTT.